This T cell receptor beta chain was identified during a study of identical twins. Trimming cost V 4 bases and J 6 bases; bases outside gene matches: 9. The CDR3 extends over 15 amino acids. Germline CDR1 is KGHSH and CDR2 is LQKENI. Via MiXCR, TCRdb re-called the 5' RACE reads, giving one row per CDR3 protein. Among fewer than 900,000 distinct CDR3 sequences listed, 15% to 20% were seen once. About this clonotype: Its cognate antigen is unknown.

Points from the study as a whole: There was an excess of low generation probability in the out-of-frame alpha sequences that twins shared. Invariant MAIT and iNKT cells could partly confound zero-insertion analyses.

A further study also used this sample, focusing on T cells expressing NK-cell markers. This second study says: These clonotypes, the leaders elsewhere, also led the CD3+CD56-NKG2C+ fraction in four donors. Nothing established the HCMV specificity of expanded NKG2C+ T cell clones.

J is TRBJ2-1 and V is TRBV18; 7 bases line up with TRBD2. The TCR was taken from a woman younger than 30 in good health. Sequencing was carried out using PBMCs. CDR3 residues: CASSLGTWTSNEQFF. The CDR3 DNA reads as TGTGCCAGCTCACTCGGCACCTGGACTAGCAATGAGCAGTTCTTC.